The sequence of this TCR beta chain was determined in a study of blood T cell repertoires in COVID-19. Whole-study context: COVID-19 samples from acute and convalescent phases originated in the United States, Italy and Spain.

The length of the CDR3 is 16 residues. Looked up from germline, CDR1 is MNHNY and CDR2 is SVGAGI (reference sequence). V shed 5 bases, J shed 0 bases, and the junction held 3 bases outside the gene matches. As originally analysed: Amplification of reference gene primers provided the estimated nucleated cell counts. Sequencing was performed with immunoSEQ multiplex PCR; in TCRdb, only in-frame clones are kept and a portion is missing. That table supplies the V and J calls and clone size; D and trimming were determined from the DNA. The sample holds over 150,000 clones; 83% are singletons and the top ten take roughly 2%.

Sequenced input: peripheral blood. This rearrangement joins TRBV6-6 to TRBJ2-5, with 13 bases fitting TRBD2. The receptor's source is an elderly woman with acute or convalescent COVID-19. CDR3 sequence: CASSPGLAGNQETQYF. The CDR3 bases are TGTGCCAGCAGTCCGGGACTAGCGGGGAACCAAGAGACCCAGTACTTC.